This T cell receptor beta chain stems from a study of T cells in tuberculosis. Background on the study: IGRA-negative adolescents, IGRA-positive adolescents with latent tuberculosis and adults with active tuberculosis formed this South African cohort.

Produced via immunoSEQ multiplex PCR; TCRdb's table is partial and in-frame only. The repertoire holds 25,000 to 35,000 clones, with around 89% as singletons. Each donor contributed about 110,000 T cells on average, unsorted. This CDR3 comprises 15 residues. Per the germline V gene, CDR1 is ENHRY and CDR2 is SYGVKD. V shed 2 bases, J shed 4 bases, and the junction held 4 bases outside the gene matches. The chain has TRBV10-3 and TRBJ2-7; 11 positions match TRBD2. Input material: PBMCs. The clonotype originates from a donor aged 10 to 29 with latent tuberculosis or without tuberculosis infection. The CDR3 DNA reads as TGTGCCATCAGTGAGCCGACTAGCGGGGAATACGAGCAGTACTTC. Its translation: CAISEPTSGEYEQYF.